This T cell receptor (beta chain) was recovered during a study of cytomegalovirus exposure and HLA in healthy donors. Study in general: The approximately 120 validation repertoires were produced on the same platform as the 550 to 700 repertoires of the first cohort. This was reported in a later analysis.

Study-wide results and limits: CMV antigen specificity of three CMV-associated chains was confirmed in vitro. First-cohort TCR clusters tended to co-occur in the 120 or so validation repertoires, a later analysis found.

The approximately 120-subject validation cohort, separate from the roughly 700-subject first cohort, included the donors. Germline CDR1 is SEHNR and CDR2 is FQNEAQ (reference sequence). The CDR3 consists of 17 residues. V was trimmed by 2 bases and J by 0 bases, leaving 13 bases between them. The repertoire was sequenced with immunoSEQ multiplex PCR; TCRdb's copy has only in-frame clones and lacks some. This table has more than 110,000 clones, about nine tenths appearing once. A remark on this clone: Its antigen is not known.

The sequence was obtained from a man younger than 35 in good health and CMV-seronegative. The source material was PBMCs. The chain has TRBV7-9 and TRBJ2-2; a possible D gene is TRBD1 (5 bases). CDR3 sequence: CASSLPRTGPNTGELFF. The CDR3 DNA is TGTGCCAGCAGCTTACCCCGCACAGGACCGAACACCGGGGAGCTGTTTTTT.